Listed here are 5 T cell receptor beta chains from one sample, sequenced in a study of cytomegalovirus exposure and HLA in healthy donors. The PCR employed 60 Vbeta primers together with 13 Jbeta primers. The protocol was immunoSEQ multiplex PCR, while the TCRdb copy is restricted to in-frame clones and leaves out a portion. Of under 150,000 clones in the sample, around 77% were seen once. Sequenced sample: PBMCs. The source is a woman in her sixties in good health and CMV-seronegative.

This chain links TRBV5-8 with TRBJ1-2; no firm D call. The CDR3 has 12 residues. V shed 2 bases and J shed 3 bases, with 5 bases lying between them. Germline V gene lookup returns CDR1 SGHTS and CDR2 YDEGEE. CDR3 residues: CASSLTDYGYTF. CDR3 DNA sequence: TGTGCCAGCAGCTTAACAGACTATGGCTACACCTTC.

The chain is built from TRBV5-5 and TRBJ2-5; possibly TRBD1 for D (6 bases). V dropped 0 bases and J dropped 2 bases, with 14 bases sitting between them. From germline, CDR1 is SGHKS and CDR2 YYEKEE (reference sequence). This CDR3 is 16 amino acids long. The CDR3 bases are TGTGCCAGCAGCTTGGGTTTGGCCCAGGGGCAAGAGACCCAGTACTTC. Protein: CASSLGLAQGQETQYF.

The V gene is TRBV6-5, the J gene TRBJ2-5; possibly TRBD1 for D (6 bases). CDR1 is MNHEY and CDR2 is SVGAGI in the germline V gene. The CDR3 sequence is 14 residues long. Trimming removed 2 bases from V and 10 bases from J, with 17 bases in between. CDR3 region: CASSYGTGSQGQYF. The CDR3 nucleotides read TGTGCCAGCAGTTACGGGACGGGGTCACAGGGCCAGTACTTC.

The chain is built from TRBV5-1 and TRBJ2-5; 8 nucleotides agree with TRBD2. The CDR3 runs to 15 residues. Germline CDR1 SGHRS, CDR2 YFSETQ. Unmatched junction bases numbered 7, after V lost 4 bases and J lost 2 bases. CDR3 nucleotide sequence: TGCGCCAGCAGCCCAGAACCTAGCGGGCAAGAGACCCAGTACTTC. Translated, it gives CASSPEPSGQETQYF.

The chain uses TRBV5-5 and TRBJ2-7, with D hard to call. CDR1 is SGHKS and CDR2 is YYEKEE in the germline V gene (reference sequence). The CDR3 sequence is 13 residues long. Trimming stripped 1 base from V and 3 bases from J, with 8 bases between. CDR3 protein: CASSLTVVYEQYF. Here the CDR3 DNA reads TGTGCCAGCAGCTTGACAGTCGTCTACGAGCAGTACTTC.